These 10 T cell receptor beta chains were sequenced from one sample in a study of metastatic and nonmetastatic thyroid tumors. TCRdb reanalyzed the PCR reads via MiXCR. The repertoire consists of 65,000 to 70,000 clones, with 13% to 15% occurring once and the leading ten covering under 8%. Before thyroid surgery, none of the patients had received any treatment. The sequenced material came from blood. The receptors here all came from a male donor with papillary thyroid cancer or a benign thyroid nodule (not recorded which). Some clones in this sample may be carry-over from other donors' samples.

A few counts support this clone. A much more abundant neighbour one base away suggests this may be a read error. Since no conserved phenylalanine or tryptophan closes the CDR3, a read error is the likely cause. The chain joins TRBV7-6 to TRBJ2-7; D is perhaps TRBD1 (6 bases). The CDR3 runs 15 residues. Trimming took 5 bases from V and 0 from J, leaving 14 bases between them. Per the germline V gene, CDR1 is SGHVS and CDR2 is FNYEAQ. CDR3 amino acids: CASSPKGGSSYEQYL. The CDR3 DNA follows: TGTGCCAGCAGCCCGAAAGGGGGAAGCTCCTACGAGCAGTACCTC.

This clone was found many times. The CDR3 loop is CASRVAGVRGGANVLTF. CDR3 DNA sequence: TGTGCCAGCAGAGTAGCGGGAGTAAGGGGCGGGGCCAACGTCCTGACTTTC. This chain uses TRBV11-1 with TRBJ2-6; 9 bases agree with TRBD2. In germline, CDR1 is SGHAT, CDR2 FQDESV (reference sequence). There are 17 residues in the CDR3. J lost 4 bases, V lost 6 bases, and 10 bases had no gene match.

The rearrangement links TRBV12-3 or TRBV12-4 to TRBJ1-2, with TRBD1 as a possible D gene (5 bases). CDR3 length: 13 amino acids. V lost 3 bases, J lost 4 bases, and 9 bases lay in between. This chain's CDR3 is CASSFGDGYGYTF. Written as DNA, the CDR3 is TGTGCCAGCAGTTTCGGGGACGGCTATGGCTACACCTTC.

Note on this clone: A much bigger clone sits one base away, suggesting this may be a read error. J is TRBJ2-3 and V is TRBV6-1, with D unclear. Germline CDR1 reads MNHNS; CDR2 reads SASEGT. The CDR3 is made up of 13 amino acids. The CDR3 sequence: CAGSRESTDTQYF. The CDR3 bases are TGTGCCGGCAGCCGCGAGTCCACAGATACGCAGTATTTT.

This clone has a count of ten or more. The gene calls are TRBV19 and TRBJ2-5; D may be TRBD1 (5 bases). CDR1 and CDR2 (germline): LNHDA, SQIVND (reference sequence). Trimming left V 3 bases short and J 5 bases short, with 16 bases between. This CDR3 is 15 amino acids long. The CDR3 spells CASSIRAHRGETQYF. The CDR3, as DNA: TGTGCCAGTAGTATCAGGGCCCACCGTGGGGAGACCCAGTACTTC.

This clone was observed at least ten times. The chain combines TRBV20-1 with TRBJ2-7; D not certain. CDR1 is DFQATT and CDR2 is SNEGSKA in the germline V gene (reference sequence). With 0 bases removed from V and 5 bases from J, the gap between germline ends came to 11 bases. This CDR3 is built from 13 residues. CDR3 DNA: TGCAGTGCTAGAGATGGGCTGGTCCACGAGCAGTACGTC. Its translation is CSARDGLVHEQYV.

This clone was observed a handful of times. The genes are TRBV20-1 and TRBJ2-1; D perhaps matches TRBD2 (6 bases). The CDR3 sequence is 17 residues long. In germline, CDR1 is DFQATT, CDR2 SNEGSKA (reference sequence). V shed 1 base and J shed 1 base, with 17 bases lying between them. The CDR3 spells CSARVAGWGFSYNEQFF. CDR3 DNA: TGCAGTGCTAGAGTTGCGGGGTGGGGGTTTTCCTACAATGAGCAGTTCTTC.

There are many counts of this clone. The chain uses TRBV19 and TRBJ2-5; tentative D call: TRBD1 (6 bases). Trimming removed 5 bases from V and 3 bases from J, with 13 bases in between. This CDR3 is 14 amino acids long. Looked up from germline, CDR1 is LNHDA and CDR2 is SQIVND (reference sequence). CDR3 nucleotide sequence: TGTGCCAGTAGTCCCGGGACACTGGAAGAGACCCAGTACTTC. This sequence encodes CASSPGTLEETQYF.

This clone was observed at least ten times. This sample includes further DNA sequences coding for the same CDR3. This chain connects TRBV7-3 to TRBJ2-2, with D uncertain. Trimming took off 8 bases at V and 0 bases at J, with 4 bases between the two ends. Per germline, CDR1 SGHTA and CDR2 FQGTGA. This CDR3 has 12 amino acids. The CDR3 loop reads CASQANTGELFF. CDR3 nucleotide sequence: TGTGCCAGCCAAGCGAACACCGGGGAGCTGTTTTTT.

This clone was observed many times. This sequence joins TRBV6-4 and TRBJ2-3, with 8 bases matching TRBD2. The V segment lost 3 bases and the J segment 2 bases; nucleotides outside the gene matches: 7. The germline CDR1 and CDR2 sequences are MRHNA and SNTAGT. This CDR3 is 16 amino acids long. DNA of the CDR3: TGTGCCAGCAGTGATGGCGGGGGGCGCCCCACAGATACGCAGTATTTT. Its translation is CASSDGGGRPTDTQYF.